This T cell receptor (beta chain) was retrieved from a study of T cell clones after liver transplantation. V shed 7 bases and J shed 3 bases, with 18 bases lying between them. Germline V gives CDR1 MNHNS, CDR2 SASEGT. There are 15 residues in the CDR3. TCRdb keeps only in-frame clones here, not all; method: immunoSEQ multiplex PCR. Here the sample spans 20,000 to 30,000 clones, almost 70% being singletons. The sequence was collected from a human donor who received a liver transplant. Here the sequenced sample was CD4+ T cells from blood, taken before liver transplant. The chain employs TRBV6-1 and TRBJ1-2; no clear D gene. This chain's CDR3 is CASNIRASGDYGYTF. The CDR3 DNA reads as TGTGCCAGCAATATCCGGGCAAGTGGCGACTATGGCTACACCTTC.